These 17 T cell receptor beta chains were all obtained from the same sample, sequenced in a study of PD-1 blockade in classical Hodgkin lymphoma. Time point described: newly diagnosed, previously untreated cHL patient sample. Isolated CD8+ T cells were derived from thawed PBMCs through magnetic negative selection. The assay was immunoSEQ multiplex PCR, and TCRdb's table has in-frame clones only and misses some. Of under 9,500 clones in the sample, more than 85% were seen once. The sample was CD8+ T cells from blood. All receptors derive from a human donor with classical Hodgkin lymphoma.

The V call is TRBV11-2, the J call TRBJ1-5; a weak D match, TRBD1 (6 bases). V was shortened by 0 bases and J by 6 bases, with 12 bases between the two germline ends. Looked up from germline, CDR1 is SGHAT and CDR2 is FQNNGV. The length of the CDR3 is 15 residues. Written as DNA, the CDR3 is TGTGCCAGCAGCTTAGATCGGGGGGGCATTCAGCCCCAGCATTTT. Protein: CASSLDRGGIQPQHF. The full variable domain, with the rest looked up from reference TRBV11-2 and TRBJ1-5, is EAGVAQSPRYKIIEKRQSVAFWCNPISGHATLYWYQQILGQGPKLLIQFQNNGVVDDSQLPKDRFSAERLKGVDSTLKIQPAKLEDSAVYLCASSLDRGGIQPQHFGDGTRLSIL.

This chain joins TRBV6-1 and TRBJ2-7; TRBD1 agrees at 8 bases. The CDR3 sequence is 16 residues long. Trimming at V came to 2 bases and at J to 3 bases, leaving 9 bases not matched to a gene. From germline, CDR1 is MNHNS and CDR2 SASEGT. The chain's CDR3 is CASSESAGGAIYEQYF. The CDR3 DNA sequence: TGTGCCAGCAGTGAATCAGCAGGGGGCGCGATCTACGAGCAGTACTTC.

The V gene is TRBV27, the J gene TRBJ2-7; unclear D gene. Germline assignment: CDR1 MNHEY and CDR2 SMNVEV (reference sequence). The CDR3 contains 15 residues. V lost 3 bases, J lost 3 bases, and 15 bases lay in between. CDR3 bases: TGTGCCAGCAGTTTCCTTGCCAACCCTAGCTACGAGCAGTACTTC. Translating gives CASSFLANPSYEQYF.

This chain joins TRBV27 and TRBJ1-2; tentatively, D is TRBD1 (5 bases). CDR1 is MNHEY, CDR2 SMNVEV, per germline (reference sequence). Trimming shortened V by 8 bases and J by 0 bases, and 13 bases separated the two germline ends. CDR3 length: 14 residues. CDR3 in amino acids: CASSPQGSNYGYTF. The CDR3, as DNA: TGTGCCAGCTCTCCGCAGGGTTCTAACTATGGCTACACCTTC.

This clone came up once. This chain connects TRBV29-1 to TRBJ1-2; D gene uncertain. Between the trimmed V and J ends, which lost 3 bases and 0 bases, there was a span of 11 bases. The germline V gene encodes CDR1 SQVTM and CDR2 ANQGSEA. The length of the CDR3 is 14 residues. The CDR3 DNA follows: TGCAGCGTTGAGGAGGGCCTTACTAACTATGGCTACACCTTC. It yields the protein CSVEEGLTNYGYTF.

V and J are TRBV6-6 and TRBJ2-1; 12 bases line up with TRBD2. This CDR3 comprises 16 residues. V shed 5 bases, J shed 0 bases, and the junction held 2 bases outside the gene matches. Germline assignment: CDR1 MNHNY and CDR2 SVGAGI (reference sequence). CDR3 sequence (DNA): TGTGCCAGCAGTCAACTAGCGGGGGGCTCCTACAATGAGCAGTTCTTC. This sequence encodes CASSQLAGGSYNEQFF.

The rearrangement joins TRBV27 to TRBJ2-3; 9 bases agree with TRBD1. V gave up 4 bases and J gave up 3 bases; unmatched junction bases: 2. The CDR3 loop spans 14 amino acids. The V gene's germline CDR1 is MNHEY and CDR2 SMNVEV (reference sequence). The CDR3 DNA sequence: TGTGCCAGCAGTTGGACAGGGGCGACAGATACGCAGTATTTT. Its translation is CASSWTGATDTQYF.

This clone has a single count. The chain recombines TRBV7-8 with TRBJ1-1; possible D gene TRBD1, 5 bases. V was trimmed by 4 bases and J by 5 bases, leaving 11 bases between them. This CDR3 region has 13 residues. Looked up from germline, CDR1 is SGHVS and CDR2 is FQNEAQ. The chain's CDR3 is CASSSVGGTEAFF. Written as DNA, the CDR3 is TGTGCCAGCAGCTCCGTCGGGGGAACTGAAGCTTTCTTT. The variable domain in full, completed from reference TRBV7-8 and TRBJ1-1, reads GAGVSQSPRYKVAKRGQDVALRCDPISGHVSLFWYQQALGQGPEFLTYFQNEAQLDKSGLPSDRFFAERPEGSVSTLKIQRTQQEDSAVYLCASSSVGGTEAFFGQGTRLTVV.

The chain couples TRBV5-1 to TRBJ2-7; 9 nucleotides match TRBD2. Germline V gene lookup returns CDR1 SGHRS and CDR2 YFSETQ. This CDR3 is 15 amino acids long. Unmatched junction bases numbered 4, after V lost 0 bases and J lost 3 bases. This CDR3 is CASSLASSGIYEQYF. The CDR3 DNA is TGCGCCAGCAGCTTGGCCTCTAGCGGGATCTACGAGCAGTACTTC.

The chain has TRBV7-9 and TRBJ1-2; D is ambiguous. The germline gives CDR1 SEHNR, CDR2 FQNEAQ (reference sequence). The CDR3 totals 11 residues. V gave up 1 base and J gave up 13 bases, with 10 bases separating them. In nucleotides, the CDR3 is TGTGCCAGCAGCTTAGATGAGGGCCCCACCTTC. It codes for CASSLDEGPTF.

The chain carries TRBV19 and TRBJ2-6; no definite D call. Germline V gene lookup returns CDR1 LNHDA and CDR2 SQIVND (reference sequence). Trimming cost V 2 bases and J 4 bases, with 12 bases left between them. This CDR3 has 16 residues. The CDR3 nucleotides are TGTGCCAGTAGTATAAGGTCCCTTGGGGGGGCCAACGTCCTGACTTTC. This gives the protein CASSIRSLGGANVLTF.

This clone has more than one count but fewer than ten. The V gene is TRBV27, the J gene TRBJ1-1; D uncertain. The CDR3 has 13 amino acids. V was clipped by 7 bases and J by 6 bases, with 15 bases between them. Per germline, CDR1 MNHEY and CDR2 SMNVEV (reference sequence). The CDR3 loop is CASTRMGRPEAFF. The CDR3 DNA reads TGTGCCAGCACCCGGATGGGCAGACCTGAAGCTTTCTTT.

V and J are TRBV7-9 and TRBJ2-5; D call uncertain. The germline gives CDR1 SEHNR, CDR2 FQNEAQ (reference sequence). Trimming removed 3 bases at V and 4 bases at J, with 15 bases between. The CDR3 length is 15 residues. CDR3 loop: CASSFPPGLGETQYF. The DNA of the CDR3 is TGTGCCAGCAGCTTTCCCCCCGGGTTAGGAGAGACCCAGTACTTC.

This clone was counted once. V usage is TRBV14 and J usage is TRBJ1-1, with a tentative D call TRBD1 (6 bases). V was shortened by 4 bases and J by 1 base, with 16 bases between the two germline ends. This CDR3 contains 16 residues. Germline-derived CDR1 and CDR2 are SGHDN and FVKESK. This CDR3 reads CASSLDMDRSNTEAFF. Here the CDR3 DNA reads TGTGCCAGCAGCCTGGATATGGACAGATCGAACACTGAAGCTTTCTTT.

In its sample, this clone was seen once. The chain carries TRBV7-2 and TRBJ2-3, with TRBD2 identical over 7 bases. The CDR3 runs to 15 residues. Trimming took 1 base from V and 6 from J; bases not matched to a gene: 7. The germline V gene has CDR1 SGHTA and CDR2 FQGNSA. CDR3 coding DNA: TGTGCCAGCAGCTTAGGGGTTAGTAGCGGGGATACGCAGTATTTT. It translates to CASSLGVSSGDTQYF.

This sequence joins TRBV7-6 and TRBJ2-1; the match to TRBD2 covers 15 bases. CDR3 length equals 17 residues. The V gene's germline CDR1 is SGHVS and CDR2 FNYEAQ. J gave up 5 bases and V 4 bases, and 6 bases lay outside the gene matches. The CDR3, as DNA: TGTGCCAGCAGCTATGGGACTAGCGGGGGGCCACACAATGAGCAGTTCTTC. This sequence encodes CASSYGTSGGPHNEQFF.

This clone was seen only a few times. V is TRBV5-1 and J is TRBJ1-1, with 7 bases lining up with TRBD1. Trimming removed 4 bases from V and 0 bases from J; junction bases left unmatched: 15. From germline, CDR1 is SGHRS and CDR2 YFSETQ. This CDR3 contains 18 residues. CDR3 DNA sequence: TGCGCCAGCAGCCCGGAAGGCAGGGACAGCACCATGAACACTGAAGCTTTCTTT. Residues: CASSPEGRDSTMNTEAFF.